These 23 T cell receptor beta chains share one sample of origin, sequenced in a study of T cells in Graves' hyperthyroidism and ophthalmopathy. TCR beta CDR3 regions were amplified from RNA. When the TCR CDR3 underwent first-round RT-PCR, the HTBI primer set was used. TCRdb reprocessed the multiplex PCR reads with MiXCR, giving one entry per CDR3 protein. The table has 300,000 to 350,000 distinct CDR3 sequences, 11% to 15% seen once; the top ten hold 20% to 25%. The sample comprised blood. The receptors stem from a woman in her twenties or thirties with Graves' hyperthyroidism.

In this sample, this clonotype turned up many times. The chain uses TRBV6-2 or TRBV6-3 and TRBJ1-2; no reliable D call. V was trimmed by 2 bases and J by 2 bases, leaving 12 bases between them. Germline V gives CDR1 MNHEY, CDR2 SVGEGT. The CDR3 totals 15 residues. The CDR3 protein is CASSYHEGTNYGYTF. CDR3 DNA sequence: TGTGCCAGCAGTTACCACGAGGGTACGAACTATGGCTACACCTTC.

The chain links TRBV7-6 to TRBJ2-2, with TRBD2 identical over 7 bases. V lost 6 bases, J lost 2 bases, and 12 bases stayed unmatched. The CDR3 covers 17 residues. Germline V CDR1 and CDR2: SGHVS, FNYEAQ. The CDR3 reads CASRSRGRGDNTGELFF. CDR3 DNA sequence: TGTGCCAGCAGATCGAGGGGACGGGGGGATAACACCGGGGAGCTGTTTTTT.

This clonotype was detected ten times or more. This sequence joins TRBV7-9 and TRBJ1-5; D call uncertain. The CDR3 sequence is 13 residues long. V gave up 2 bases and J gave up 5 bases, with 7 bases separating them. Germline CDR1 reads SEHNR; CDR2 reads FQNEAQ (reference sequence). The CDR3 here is CASSLSLDQPQHF. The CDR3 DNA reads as TGTGCCAGCAGCTTATCTTTAGATCAGCCCCAGCATTTT.

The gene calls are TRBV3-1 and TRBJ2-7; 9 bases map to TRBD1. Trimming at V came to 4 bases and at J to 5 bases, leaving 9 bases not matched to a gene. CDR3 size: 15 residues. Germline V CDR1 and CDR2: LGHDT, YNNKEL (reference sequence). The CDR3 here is CASSPGQGRDHEQYF. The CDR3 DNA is TGTGCCAGCAGCCCCGGACAGGGGCGAGACCACGAGCAGTACTTC.

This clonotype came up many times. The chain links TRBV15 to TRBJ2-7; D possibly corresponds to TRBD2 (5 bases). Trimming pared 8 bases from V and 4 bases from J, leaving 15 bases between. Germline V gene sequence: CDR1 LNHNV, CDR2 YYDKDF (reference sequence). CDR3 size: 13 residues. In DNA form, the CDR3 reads TGTGCCACCGGACTGCAGAGAAAATACGAGCAGTACTTC. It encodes CATGLQRKYEQYF.

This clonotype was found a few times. CDR3 DNA: TGTGCCATCAGTGAGTCGGGGGCGGGAGATACGCAGTATTTT. Its protein is CAISESGAGDTQYF. The rearrangement uses TRBV10-3 and TRBJ2-3; possibly TRBD1 for D (6 bases). The V end lost 0 bases, the J end lost 5 bases, and 9 bases lay between the germline ends. The CDR3 has 14 amino acids. The germline V gene encodes CDR1 ENHRY and CDR2 SYGVKD.

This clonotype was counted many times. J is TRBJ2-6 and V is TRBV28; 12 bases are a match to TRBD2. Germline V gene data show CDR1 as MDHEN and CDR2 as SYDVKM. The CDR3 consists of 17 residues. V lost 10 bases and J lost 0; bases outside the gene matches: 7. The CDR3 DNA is TGTGCCACCGCGACTAGCGGGAGATTCTCTGGGGCCAACGTCCTGACTTTC. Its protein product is CATATSGRFSGANVLTF.

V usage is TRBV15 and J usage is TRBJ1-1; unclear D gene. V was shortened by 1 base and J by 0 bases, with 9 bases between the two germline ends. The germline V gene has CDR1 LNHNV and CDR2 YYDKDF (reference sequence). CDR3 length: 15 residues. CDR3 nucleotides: TGTGCCACCAGCAGAGGACCTGGAATGAACACTGAAGCTTTCTTT. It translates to CATSRGPGMNTEAFF.

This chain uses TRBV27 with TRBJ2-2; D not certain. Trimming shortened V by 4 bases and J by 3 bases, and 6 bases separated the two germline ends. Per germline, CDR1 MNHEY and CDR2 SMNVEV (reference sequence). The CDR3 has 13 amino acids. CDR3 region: CASSSSHTGELFF. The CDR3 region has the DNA TGTGCCAGCAGTTCATCCCACACCGGGGAGCTGTTTTTT.

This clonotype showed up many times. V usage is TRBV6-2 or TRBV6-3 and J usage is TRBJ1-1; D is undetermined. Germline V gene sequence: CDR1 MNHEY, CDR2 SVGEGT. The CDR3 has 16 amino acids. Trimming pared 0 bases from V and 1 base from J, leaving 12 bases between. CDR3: CASSYSAPAGNTEAFF. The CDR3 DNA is TGTGCCAGCAGTTACTCCGCCCCGGCCGGGAACACTGAAGCTTTCTTT.

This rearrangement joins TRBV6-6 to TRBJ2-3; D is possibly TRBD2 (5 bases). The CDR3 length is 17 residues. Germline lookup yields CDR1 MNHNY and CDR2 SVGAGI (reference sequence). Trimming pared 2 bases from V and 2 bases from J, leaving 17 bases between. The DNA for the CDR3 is TGTGCCAGCAGTTACCCCCTTTCGGGCGGGTACACAGATACGCAGTATTTT. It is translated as CASSYPLSGGYTDTQYF.

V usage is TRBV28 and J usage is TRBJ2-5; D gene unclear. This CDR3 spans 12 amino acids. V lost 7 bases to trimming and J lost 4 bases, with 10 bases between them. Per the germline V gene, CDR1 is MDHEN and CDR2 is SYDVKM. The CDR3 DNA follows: TGTGCCAGCAACCGACTTGGAGAGACCCAGTACTTC. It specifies CASNRLGETQYF.

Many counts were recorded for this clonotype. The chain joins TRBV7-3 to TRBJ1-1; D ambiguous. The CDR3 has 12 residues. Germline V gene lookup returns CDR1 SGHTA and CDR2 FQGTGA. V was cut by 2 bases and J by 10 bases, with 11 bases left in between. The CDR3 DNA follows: TGTGCCAGCAGCTTAGACGGATCAGCAGCTTTCTTT. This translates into CASSLDGSAAFF.

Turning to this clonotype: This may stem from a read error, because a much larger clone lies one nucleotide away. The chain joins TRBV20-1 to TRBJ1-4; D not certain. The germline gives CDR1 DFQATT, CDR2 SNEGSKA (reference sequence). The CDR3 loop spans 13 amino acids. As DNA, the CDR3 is TGCAGTGCTAGAAACGAGGGTAATGAAAAACTGCTTTTT. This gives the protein CSARNEGNEKLLF.

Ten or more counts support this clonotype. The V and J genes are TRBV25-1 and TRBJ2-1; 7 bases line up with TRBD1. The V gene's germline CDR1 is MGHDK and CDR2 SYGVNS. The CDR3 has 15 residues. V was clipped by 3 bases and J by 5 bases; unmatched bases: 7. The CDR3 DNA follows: TGTGCCAGCAGTGAGTCATACAGGGGAAACAATGAGCAGTTCTTC. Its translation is CASSESYRGNNEQFF.

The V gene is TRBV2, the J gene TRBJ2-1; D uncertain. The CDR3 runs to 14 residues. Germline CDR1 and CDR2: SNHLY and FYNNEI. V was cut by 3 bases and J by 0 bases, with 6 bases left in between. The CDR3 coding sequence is TGTGCCAGCAGTGACGGGTTCTCCTACAATGAGCAGTTCTTC. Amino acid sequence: CASSDGFSYNEQFF.

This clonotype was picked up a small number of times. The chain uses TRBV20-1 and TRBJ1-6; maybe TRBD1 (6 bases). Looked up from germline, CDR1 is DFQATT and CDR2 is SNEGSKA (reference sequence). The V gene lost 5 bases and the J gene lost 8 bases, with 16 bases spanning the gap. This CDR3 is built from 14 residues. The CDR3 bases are TGCAGTGCTGAGCAACAGGGAAGGGATTCACCCCTCCACTTT. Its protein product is CSAEQQGRDSPLHF.

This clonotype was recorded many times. CDR3 protein: CASSLVEINQPQHF. CDR3 DNA sequence: TGTGCCAGCAGTTTAGTGGAGATCAATCAGCCCCAGCATTTT. The chain links TRBV12-3 or TRBV12-4 to TRBJ1-5; D is unclear. Deletions cut 1 base from V and 3 bases from J, with 7 bases between. The CDR3 is 14 residues long.

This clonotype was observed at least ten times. The CDR3 DNA is TGTGCCAGCAGCTTAGATATAACCGGGACAGGGGTCTACGAGCAGTACTTC. It codes for CASSLDITGTGVYEQYF. This chain uses TRBV7-8 with TRBJ2-7, with 10 bases lining up with TRBD1. Losses at the gene ends were 1 base for V and 3 bases for J; bases not matched to a gene: 9. This CDR3 has 17 residues. Germline values: CDR1 SGHVS, CDR2 FQNEAQ.

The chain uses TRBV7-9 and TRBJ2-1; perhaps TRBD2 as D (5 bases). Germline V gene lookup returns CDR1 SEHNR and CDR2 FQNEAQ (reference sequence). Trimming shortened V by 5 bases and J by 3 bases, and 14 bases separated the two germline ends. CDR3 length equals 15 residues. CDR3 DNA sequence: TGTGCCAGCAGCCCCTCGCGGGTAGACTACAATGAGCAGTTCTTC. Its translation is CASSPSRVDYNEQFF.

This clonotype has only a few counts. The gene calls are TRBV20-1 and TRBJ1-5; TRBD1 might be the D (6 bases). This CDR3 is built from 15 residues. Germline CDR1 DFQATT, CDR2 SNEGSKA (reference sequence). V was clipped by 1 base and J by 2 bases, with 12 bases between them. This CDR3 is CSARGQAAGNQPQHF. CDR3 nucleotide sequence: TGCAGTGCTAGAGGACAGGCGGCGGGCAATCAGCCCCAGCATTTT.

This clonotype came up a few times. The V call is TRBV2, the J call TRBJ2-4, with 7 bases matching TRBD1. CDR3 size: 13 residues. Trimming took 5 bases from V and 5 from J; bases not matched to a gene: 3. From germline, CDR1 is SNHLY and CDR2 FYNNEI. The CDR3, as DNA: TGTGCCAGCAGTAGGACAGGTGAAAACATTCAGTACTTC. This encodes CASSRTGENIQYF.

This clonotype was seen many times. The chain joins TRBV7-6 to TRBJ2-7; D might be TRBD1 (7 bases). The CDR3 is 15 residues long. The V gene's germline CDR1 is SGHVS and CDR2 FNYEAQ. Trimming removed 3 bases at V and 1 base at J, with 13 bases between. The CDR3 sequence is CASSLRPGGSYEQYF. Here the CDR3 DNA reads TGTGCCAGCAGCTTGAGGCCAGGGGGGTCCTACGAGCAGTACTTC.